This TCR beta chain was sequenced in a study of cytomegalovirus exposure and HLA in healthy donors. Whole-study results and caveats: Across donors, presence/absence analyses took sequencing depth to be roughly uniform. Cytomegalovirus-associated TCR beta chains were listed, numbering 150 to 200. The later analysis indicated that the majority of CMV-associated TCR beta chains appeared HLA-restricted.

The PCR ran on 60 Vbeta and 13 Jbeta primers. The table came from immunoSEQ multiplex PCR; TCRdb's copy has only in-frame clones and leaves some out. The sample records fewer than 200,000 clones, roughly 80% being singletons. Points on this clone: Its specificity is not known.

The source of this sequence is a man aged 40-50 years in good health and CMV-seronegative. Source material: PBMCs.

Here the CDR3 reads CASSPRQGLGAFF. CDR3 sequence (DNA): TGTGCCAGCAGCCCTCGACAGGGGCTCGGGGCTTTCTTT. The chain carries TRBV11-2 and TRBJ1-1, with 8 bases fitting TRBD1. The CDR3 runs 13 residues. Germline CDR1 and CDR2: SGHAT and FQNNGV. The V gene end was trimmed by 5 bases and the J gene end by 11 bases; junction bases not matched to a gene: 10.